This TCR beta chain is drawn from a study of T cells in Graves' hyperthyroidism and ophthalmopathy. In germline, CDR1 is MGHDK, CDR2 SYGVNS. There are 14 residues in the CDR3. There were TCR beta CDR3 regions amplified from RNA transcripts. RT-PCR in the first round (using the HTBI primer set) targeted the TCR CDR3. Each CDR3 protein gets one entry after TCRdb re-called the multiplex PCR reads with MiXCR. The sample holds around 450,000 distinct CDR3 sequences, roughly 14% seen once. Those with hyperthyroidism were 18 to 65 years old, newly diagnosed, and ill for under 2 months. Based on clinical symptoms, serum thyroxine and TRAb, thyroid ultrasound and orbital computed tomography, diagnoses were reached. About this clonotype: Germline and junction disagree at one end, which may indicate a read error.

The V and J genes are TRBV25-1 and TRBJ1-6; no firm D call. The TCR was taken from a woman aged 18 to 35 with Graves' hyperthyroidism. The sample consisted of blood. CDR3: CASSDSSYNPPLHF. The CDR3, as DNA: TGTGCCAGCAGTGACAGCTCCTATAATCCACCCCTCCACTTT.